Following are 7 T cell receptor beta chains from one sample sequenced in a study of regulatory T cells in long-lasting Graves disease. The time point is: newly diagnosed GD, antithyroid drugs for less than 3 months. RNA from PBMCs was the source of the TCR library. Libraries of TCR beta came from iRepertoire HTBI primers plus Arm-PCR of CDR3 regions. TCRdb recomputed calls from the multiplex PCR reads with MiXCR, one row per CDR3 protein. The sample contains over 350,000 distinct CDR3 sequences, about 15% of which appear only once. These sequences were also reported in another study, on T cells in Graves' hyperthyroidism and ophthalmopathy.

Sequenced here: peripheral blood mononuclear cells (PBMCs), sampled at new diagnosis, from a patient treated with antithyroid drugs. Receptors were obtained from a woman in her 40s with Graves disease.

This clonotype was recorded a few times. The chain is built from TRBV5-1 and TRBJ1-5; no clear D gene. V gave up 0 bases and J gave up 4 bases, with 11 bases separating them. The CDR3 covers 15 residues. Germline CDR1 reads SGHRS; CDR2 reads YFSETQ. CDR3 sequence (DNA): TGCGCCAGCAGCTTGGGCGGGGATGGTAATCAGCCCCAGCATTTT. Its protein is CASSLGGDGNQPQHF.

This clonotype occurred a few times. For the CDR3, the DNA is TGTGCCAGCAGCTTGGGCGTATTGGGGCTAGCGGACCGTGATGAGCAGTTCTTC. Its protein is CASSLGVLGLADRDEQFF. This rearrangement joins TRBV5-4 to TRBJ2-1; TRBD2 agrees at 7 bases. With V trimmed by 0 bases and J by 8 bases, 17 bases remained unmatched. Germline V lookup: CDR1 SGHNT, CDR2 YYREEE (reference sequence). There are 18 residues in the CDR3.

This clonotype appeared many times. This rearrangement joins TRBV12-5 to TRBJ2-7; no definite D call. CDR3 length equals 16 residues. Germline V lookup: CDR1 LGHNT, CDR2 FRNRAP. V lost 0 bases, J lost 0 bases, and 12 bases lay in between. Here the CDR3 DNA reads TGTGCTAGTGGTTTGGTACTAAATTTTAGCTCCTACGAGCAGTACTTC. It encodes CASGLVLNFSSYEQYF.

The chain recombines TRBV28 with TRBJ2-1, with TRBD2 identical over 14 bases. From germline, CDR1 is MDHEN and CDR2 SYDVKM. V lost 5 bases to trimming and J lost 9 bases; unmatched junction nucleotides: 12. CDR3 length: 17 residues. Here the CDR3 DNA reads TGTGCCAGCAGTGCTTTGCAGACTAGCGGGAGGGCCGGTGAGCAGTTCTTC. It translates to CASSALQTSGRAGEQFF.

The table lists this clonotype with many counts. The chain carries TRBV19 and TRBJ2-5; D may match TRBD1 or TRBD2 (5 bases each). The germline V gene has CDR1 LNHDA and CDR2 SQIVND (reference sequence). Trimming took 9 bases from V and 1 from J, leaving 21 bases between them. The CDR3 is 16 amino acids. This chain's CDR3 is CARENGATRFQETQYF. The CDR3, as DNA: TGTGCCAGGGAAAACGGGGCAACACGATTCCAAGAGACCCAGTACTTC. Full variable domain (rest looked up from reference TRBV19 and TRBJ2-5): DGGITQSPKYLFRKEGQNVTLSCEQNLNHDAMYWYRQDPGQGLRLIYYSQIVNDFQKGDIAEGYSVSREKKESFPLTVTSAQKNPTAFYLCARENGATRFQETQYFGPGTRLLVL.

By proportion, this clonotype is medium-sized. This chain joins TRBV11-2 and TRBJ2-1; 9 nucleotides agree with TRBD2. J gave up 5 bases and V 2 bases, and 4 bases lay outside the gene matches. The CDR3 has 15 residues. Germline CDR1 and CDR2: SGHAT and FQNNGV. The CDR3: CASSLRGRDNNEQFF. The CDR3 DNA reads TGTGCCAGCAGCTTACGCGGGAGGGATAACAATGAGCAGTTCTTC. The complete variable domain, with remaining parts taken from reference TRBV11-2 and TRBJ2-1, reads EAGVAQSPRYKIIEKRQSVAFWCNPISGHATLYWYQQILGQGPKLLIQFQNNGVVDDSQLPKDRFSAERLKGVDSTLKIQPAKLEDSAVYLCASSLRGRDNNEQFFGPGTRLTVL.

In regard to this clonotype: The junction departs from the called germline gene at one end, perhaps through a read error. This chain connects TRBV11-3 to TRBJ2-7; tentative D call: TRBD1 (7 bases). The CDR3 is 17 amino acids. Germline CDR1 and CDR2: SGHNT and YENEEA. The CDR3 here is CASSRDLRGRSSYEQYF. The CDR3 DNA reads TGCGCCAGCAGCCGAGATCTCAGGGGGAGGAGCTCCTACGAGCAGTACTTC. Full variable domain (outside the CDR3, taken from reference TRBV11-3 and TRBJ2-7): EAGVVQSPRYKIIEKKQPVAFWCNPISGHNTLYWYLQNLGQGPELLIRYENEEAVDDSQLPKDRFSAERLKGVDSTLKIQPAELGDSAVYLCASSRDLRGRSSYEQYFGPGTRLTVT.